This T cell receptor (beta chain) was recovered during a study of memory CD8 T cells in hepatitis C reinfection. Study information: Chronic HCV followed reinfection in two donors who cleared primary infection.

V lost 3 bases and J 6 bases, leaving 11 bases between the germline ends. CDR3 size: 12 residues. Germline CDR1 is GTSNPN and CDR2 is SVGIG (reference sequence). Indicated time point: late/post reinfection, 12 to 24 weeks after detection. TCR sequencing was done directly ex vivo on sorted cells, without expansion in vitro. People who inject drugs from Montreal's HEPCO study were the donors. Profiling relied on immunoSEQ multiplex PCR, and the TCRdb table lists in-frame clones only, not all of them. Counted here are 46,000 or so clones, 80% to 90% occurring once; the ten biggest clones make up 0.72%. Sequenced sample: naive CD8+ T cells sorted from blood. This clonotype was sampled from a man younger than 35 with hepatitis C virus infection. J is TRBJ1-2 and V is TRBV30, with a possible D match to TRBD1 (5 bases). CDR3 coding DNA: TGTGCCTGGAGCCAAGGGACTGATGGCTACACCTTC. Amino acids: CAWSQGTDGYTF.